One and the same sample provided the 29 T cell receptor beta chains below, sequenced in a study of blood T cell repertoires in COVID-19. This table comes from immunoSEQ multiplex PCR, and its TCRdb copy is limited to in-frame clones, with some not included. The sample lists some 80,000 clones; approximately 82% were seen once. The sequencing input was peripheral blood. These receptors were taken from a human donor in a cohort sampled during active COVID-19.

The chain joins TRBV6-5 to TRBJ2-7; 8 positions match TRBD2. CDR3 size: 15 residues. Trimming removed 4 bases from V and 4 bases from J; junction bases left unmatched: 9. CDR1 MNHEY and CDR2 SVGAGI come from the germline V gene. The DNA of the CDR3 is TGTGCCAGCAGTTCCGGGGGGGCCGTGGGTTACGAGCAGTACTTC. Its translation: CASSSGGAVGYEQYF.

The CDR3 DNA reads TGCAGTGCTAGTTCCCTAGCGCACTCCTACAATGAGCAGTTCTTC. It is translated as CSASSLAHSYNEQFF. The chain uses TRBV20-1 and TRBJ2-1; TRBD2 is a possible D gene (6 bases). Germline V gives CDR1 DFQATT, CDR2 SNEGSKA (reference sequence). Trimming cost V 3 bases and J 0 bases, with 12 bases left between them. The CDR3 extends over 15 amino acids.

This clone appeared a few times. The rearrangement joins TRBV7-9 to TRBJ2-5; D may be TRBD1 (5 bases). The V gene's germline CDR1 is SEHNR and CDR2 FQNEAQ (reference sequence). Trimming pared 3 bases from V and 2 bases from J, leaving 16 bases between. This CDR3 spans 16 amino acids. The CDR3 bases are TGTGCCAGCAGCTTGGTCAGGACAAGATTACAAGAGACCCAGTACTTC. Translating gives CASSLVRTRLQETQYF.

The chain uses TRBV9 and TRBJ1-2; 7 nucleotides match TRBD1. Germline CDR1 is SGDLS and CDR2 is YYNGEE. CDR3 length: 14 residues. V was pared by 3 bases and J by 8 bases, with 10 bases of the junction left unmatched. In DNA, the CDR3 is TGTGCCAGCAGCGACCCGACAGGGAAGGGAGGCTACACCTTC. As protein: CASSDPTGKGGYTF.

The DNA of the CDR3 is TGTGCCAGCAGCCCGTCGGACTATGGCTACACCTTC. It yields the protein CASSPSDYGYTF. V usage is TRBV5-4 and J usage is TRBJ1-2; D unclear. The length of the CDR3 is 12 residues. Germline V lookup: CDR1 SGHNT, CDR2 YYREEE (reference sequence). Trimming removed 4 bases at V and 3 bases at J, with 7 bases between.

As to this clone: A read error may account for a junction end that differs from germline. The chain links TRBV7-7 to TRBJ1-4, with D maybe TRBD1 (6 bases). The germline V gene has CDR1 SSHAT and CDR2 FNYEAQ (reference sequence). This CDR3 comprises 17 residues. The CDR3 protein is CASSLGGGGQINEKLFF. The CDR3 nucleotides read TGTGCTAGCAGCCTCGGCGGGGGAGGACAGATTAATGAAAAACTGTTTTTT.

This sequence joins TRBV7-6 and TRBJ1-1; 8 bases map to TRBD1. The V gene end was trimmed by 1 base and the J gene end by 2 bases; junction bases not matched to a gene: 6. The CDR3 is 16 amino acids. From germline, CDR1 is SGHVS and CDR2 FNYEAQ. The CDR3, as DNA: TGTGCCAGCAGCTTAGGCGGCAGGGGGCTAAACACTGAAGCTTTCTTT. Translation gives CASSLGGRGLNTEAFF.

This chain joins TRBV5-5 and TRBJ2-5, with TRBD1 identical over 11 bases. Per germline, CDR1 SGHKS and CDR2 YYEKEE (reference sequence). The CDR3 spans 15 residues. Trimming cost V 3 bases and J 1 base; bases outside gene matches: 2. CDR3 sequence: CASSWGQGGQETQYF. In DNA form, the CDR3 reads TGTGCCAGCAGCTGGGGACAGGGGGGCCAAGAGACCCAGTACTTC.

This clone was observed once. V usage is TRBV7-9 and J usage is TRBJ2-5; perhaps TRBD1 as D (5 bases). This CDR3 has 14 amino acids. The V gene lost 5 bases and the J gene lost 1 base, with 11 bases spanning the gap. CDR1 and CDR2 (germline): SEHNR, FQNEAQ (reference sequence). CDR3 region: CASSRLTAQETQYF. The CDR3 DNA follows: TGTGCCAGCAGCCGCCTGACAGCCCAAGAGACCCAGTACTTC.

The chain couples TRBV6-6 to TRBJ2-7; 7 nucleotides agree with TRBD2. The CDR3 is 16 residues long. V was clipped by 0 bases and J by 4 bases; unmatched bases: 9. The germline CDR1 and CDR2 sequences are MNHNY and SVGAGI (reference sequence). CDR3 in amino acids: CASSYSGGTTAYEQYF. The DNA for the CDR3 is TGTGCCAGCAGTTACTCCGGGGGGACGACCGCGTACGAGCAGTACTTC.

This rearrangement joins TRBV6-2 or TRBV6-3 to TRBJ1-2, with D perhaps TRBD1 (6 bases). This CDR3 region has 15 residues. The ends were cut back, 5 bases at V and 5 bases at J, with 18 bases in the middle. CDR1 MNHEY and CDR2 SVGEGT come from the germline V gene. The CDR3 sequence is CASSPRGLRGYGYTF. In DNA form, the CDR3 reads TGTGCCAGCAGTCCCCGCGGCTTGAGGGGGTATGGCTACACCTTC.

This rearrangement joins TRBV2 to TRBJ2-7, with 9 bases aligning to TRBD1. V lost 1 base, J lost 5 bases, and 6 bases stayed unmatched. The CDR3 contains 15 residues. Germline lookup yields CDR1 SNHLY and CDR2 FYNNEI. The CDR3 is CASSEDRGRTDEQYF. In nucleotides, the CDR3 is TGTGCCAGCAGTGAAGACAGGGGGCGGACGGACGAGCAGTACTTC.

The V call is TRBV5-1, the J call TRBJ2-3, with 14 positions matching TRBD2. Germline loops: CDR1 SGHRS, CDR2 YFSETQ. The CDR3 runs 16 residues. V lost 4 bases to trimming and J lost 4 bases; unmatched junction nucleotides: 5. The CDR3: CASSPTSGGASDTQYF. For the CDR3, the DNA is TGCGCCAGCAGCCCGACTAGCGGGGGGGCGTCAGATACGCAGTATTTT.

The sample holds a few counts of this clone. The J gene is TRBJ2-7, the V gene TRBV9, with TRBD1 matching 10 bases. The CDR3 runs to 14 residues. The ends lost 3 bases at V and 6 bases at J; junction bases unmatched: 6. In germline, CDR1 is SGDLS, CDR2 YYNGEE. The CDR3 DNA sequence: TGTGCCAGCAGCGCCAGGGACAGGGGTAGCGAGCAGTACTTC. This encodes CASSARDRGSEQYF.

This chain connects TRBV6-2 or TRBV6-3 to TRBJ2-4; TRBD2 agrees at 10 bases. The junction had 2 bases not matched to a gene; V was cut back by 2 bases and J by 7 bases. CDR3 size: 14 residues. Germline CDR1 reads MNHEY; CDR2 reads SVGEGT. CDR3 nucleotides: TGTGCCAGCAGTTACAGCGGGGGGGAGAACATTCAGTACTTC. Its protein product is CASSYSGGENIQYF.

This clone was observed a handful of times. This chain uses TRBV5-5 with TRBJ1-5, with unresolved D. Trimming cost V 0 bases and J 1 base, with 5 bases left between them. This CDR3 has 14 residues. The germline CDR1 and CDR2 sequences are SGHKS and YYEKEE (reference sequence). In DNA, the CDR3 is TGTGCCAGCAGCTTGGCTCAGAGCAATCAGCCCCAGCATTTT. Its protein is CASSLAQSNQPQHF.

This clone was picked up one time. The chain has TRBV18 and TRBJ1-1; D possibly corresponds to TRBD1 (6 bases). The germline CDR1 and CDR2 sequences are KGHSH and LQKENI. The V and J ends lost 9 bases and 2 bases respectively, with 16 bases between them. The CDR3 is 14 residues long. CDR3 coding DNA: TGTGCCAGTTTCACGGACAGACAAAACACTGAAGCTTTCTTT. As protein: CASFTDRQNTEAFF.

Here the CDR3 reads CASSLTGDPNTGELFF. The CDR3 DNA is TGCGCCAGCAGCTTGACAGGCGACCCGAACACCGGGGAGCTGTTTTTT. V and J are TRBV4-1 and TRBJ2-2; tentatively, D is TRBD1 (6 bases). Looked up from germline, CDR1 is MGHRA and CDR2 is YSYEKL. V lost 5 bases, J lost 0 bases, and 13 bases lay in between. The CDR3 has 16 residues.

This clone occurred a few times. The CDR3 nucleotides are TGTGCCAGCAGTGGGACAGGGCCCTATGGCTACACCTTC. Its protein product is CASSGTGPYGYTF. This chain connects TRBV25-1 to TRBJ1-2; TRBD1 aligns across 8 bases. The CDR3 is 13 amino acids. Germline CDR1 and CDR2: MGHDK and SYGVNS. The V and J ends lost 4 bases and 4 bases, in that order; junction bases with no gene match: 2.

The V call is TRBV19, the J call TRBJ2-7; 11 bases are a match to TRBD2. The junction had 5 bases not matched to a gene; V was cut back by 2 bases and J by 5 bases. CDR1 is LNHDA, CDR2 SQIVND, per germline (reference sequence). This CDR3 spans 15 amino acids. This CDR3 reads CASSIIAGGPNEQYF. In nucleotides, the CDR3 is TGTGCCAGTAGTATAATAGCGGGGGGGCCGAACGAGCAGTACTTC.

This clone was counted once. The chain has TRBV5-1 and TRBJ2-5; 10 nucleotides agree with TRBD2. The CDR3 extends over 15 amino acids. The germline gives CDR1 SGHRS, CDR2 YFSETQ. J lost 1 base, V lost 2 bases, and 2 bases had no gene match. The CDR3 is CASSLSGGAQETQYF. CDR3 in DNA: TGCGCCAGCAGCTTAAGCGGGGGGGCCCAAGAGACCCAGTACTTC.

V usage is TRBV7-2 and J usage is TRBJ2-2, with D possibly TRBD1 on 6 matching bases. In germline, CDR1 is SGHTA, CDR2 FQGNSA. V dropped 4 bases and J dropped 1 base, with 10 bases sitting between them. This CDR3 has 15 residues. The CDR3 nucleotides are TGTGCCAGCAGCTACAGACAGGTGAACACCGGGGAGCTGTTTTTT. Translating it yields CASSYRQVNTGELFF.

This clone was seen only a few times. The chain joins TRBV5-1 to TRBJ1-2, with a tentative D call TRBD1 (5 bases). Per the germline V gene, CDR1 is SGHRS and CDR2 is YFSETQ. The ends were cut back, 1 base at V and 12 bases at J, with 13 bases in the middle. This CDR3 comprises 12 residues. CDR3 DNA: TGCGCCAGCAGCTTGTATCAGGGTTCTAACACCTTC. Translation gives CASSLYQGSNTF.

This chain joins TRBV18 and TRBJ1-5; no firm D call. Trimming cost V 3 bases and J 3 bases, with 12 bases left between them. CDR1 is KGHSH, CDR2 LQKENI, per germline. CDR3 length: 15 amino acids. CDR3 bases: TGTGCCAGCTCACCTAACTGGGGAGACAATCAGCCCCAGCATTTT. It is translated as CASSPNWGDNQPQHF.

V and J are TRBV19 and TRBJ1-5; TRBD1 aligns across 10 bases. V was clipped by 2 bases and J by 7 bases; unmatched bases: 5. This CDR3 spans 15 amino acids. In germline, CDR1 is LNHDA, CDR2 SQIVND (reference sequence). This CDR3 reads CASSIYGTGEQPQHF. The CDR3, as DNA: TGTGCCAGTAGTATATATGGGACAGGGGAACAGCCCCAGCATTTT.

The chain couples TRBV6-2 or TRBV6-3 to TRBJ1-3, with TRBD1 matching 8 bases. CDR1 MNHEY and CDR2 SVGEGT come from the germline V gene. The V and J ends lost 4 bases and 0 bases, in that order; junction bases with no gene match: 5. The CDR3 consists of 16 residues. The CDR3 DNA reads as TGTGCCAGCAGTTTTGCGACAGGGGCCTCTGGAAACACCATATATTTT. This gives the protein CASSFATGASGNTIYF.

This chain connects TRBV10-3 to TRBJ2-7; 8 nucleotides match TRBD1. The CDR3 loop spans 14 amino acids. The germline V gene has CDR1 ENHRY and CDR2 SYGVKD. The V segment lost 7 bases and the J segment 4 bases; nucleotides outside the gene matches: 9. In nucleotides, the CDR3 is TGTGCCATCACCCTAGGACAGGGAGTGTACGAGCAGTACTTC. It is translated as CAITLGQGVYEQYF.

This rearrangement joins TRBV6-2 or TRBV6-3 to TRBJ2-3, with 7 bases matching TRBD1. The V gene end was trimmed by 6 bases and the J gene end by 2 bases; junction bases not matched to a gene: 8. This CDR3 region has 15 residues. The germline V gene has CDR1 MNHEY and CDR2 SVGEGT. CDR3 residues: CASSSPRGNTDTQYF. CDR3 bases: TGTGCCAGCAGCTCTCCCAGGGGGAACACAGATACGCAGTATTTT.

The J gene is TRBJ1-4, the V gene TRBV7-9, with D unclear. The germline V and J ends were trimmed by 0 bases and 6 bases, with 8 bases remaining between them. Germline V CDR1 and CDR2: SEHNR, FQNEAQ (reference sequence). There are 14 residues in the CDR3. The CDR3 DNA is TGTGCCAGCAGCTTAGCACCAGTGGATGAAAAACTGTTTTTT. Protein product: CASSLAPVDEKLFF.